A selection of T cell receptor beta chains follows, all from one sample in a study of cytomegalovirus exposure and HLA in healthy donors. The method was immunoSEQ multiplex PCR; TCRdb's version includes in-frame clones alone and lacks a portion of them. Seen here are roughly 100,000 clones, about 83% observed once, and the top ten hold about 5.9%. The sequencing sample was made of PBMCs. These receptor sequences come from a man younger than 35 in good health and CMV-seronegative. The CDR3 runs from the conserved cysteine through the conserved F or W. The D gene is left open where the match is weak. Clone size, where shown, is once, few, many, or a class for clones that have expanded.

d_call	v_call	j_call	clone_size	cdr3_nt	cdr3_aa
.	TRBV12-5	TRBJ2-2	.	TGTGCTAGTGGGTCTCTACTAACCGGGGAGCTGTTTTTT	CASGSLLTGELFF
TRBD1	TRBV4-1	TRBJ1-1	.	TGCGCCAGCAGCCAATGGACAGGGGGTTGGACTGAAGCTTTCTTT	CASSQWTGGWTEAFF
.	TRBV7-9	TRBJ2-3	.	TGTGCCAGCAGCTTCGAGATGGAGACAGATACGCAGTATTTT	CASSFEMETDTQYF
.	TRBV4-2	TRBJ2-5	once	TGTGCCAGCAGCGTTGGGAAAGGGGCAGGAATGAGACAAGAGACCCAGTACTTC	CASSVGKGAGMRQETQYF
.	TRBV11-3	TRBJ2-1	.	TGTGCCAGCAGCCCTACAGGGTCCTACAATGAGCAGTTCTTC	CASSPTGSYNEQFF
.	TRBV7-2	TRBJ1-1	.	TGTGCCAGCAGCCCGTTACTGACAGCGAACACTGAAGCTTTCTTT	CASSPLLTANTEAFF
TRBD2	TRBV27	TRBJ2-1	.	TGTGCCAGCAGTTCTTATTTGGGACTAGCGGGAGGTAATGAGCAGTTCTTC	CASSSYLGLAGGNEQFF
TRBD1	TRBV5-1	TRBJ2-3	.	TGCGCCAGCAGCTTGCCGAGGGACAGGGCAGTAGATACGCAGTATTTT	CASSLPRDRAVDTQYF
.	TRBV11-2	TRBJ2-3	.	TGTGCCAGCAGCTTAGCTCCCGTTTATACGCAGTATTTT	CASSLAPVYTQYF
.	TRBV19	TRBJ1-4	.	TGTGCCAGTAGTCCCCGGTTGATAAATGAAAAACTGTTTTTT	CASSPRLINEKLFF
TRBD2	TRBV9	TRBJ2-7	.	TGTGCCAGCAGCTCCCCCAAAGGCGGGACTAGCGACCGCGAGCAGTACTTC	CASSSPKGGTSDREQYF
.	TRBV14	TRBJ2-7	.	TGTGCCAGCAGCCAAGGTCAACAGGGAAGTTACGAGCAGTACTTC	CASSQGQQGSYEQYF
TRBD1	TRBV5-4	TRBJ2-7	.	TGTGCCAGTAGCAAAACCGGGACAGGGTTTGGCGAGCAGTACTTC	CASSKTGTGFGEQYF
.	TRBV19	TRBJ1-1	.	TGTGCCAGTAGTATAGATTCAGGGGCCTACCCTATGAACACTGAAGCTTTCTTT	CASSIDSGAYPMNTEAFF
TRBD1	TRBV6-5	TRBJ1-5	.	TGTGCCAGCAGTTACGGATACAGGGGTCGAAATCAGCCCCAGCATTTT	CASSYGYRGRNQPQHF
TRBD2	TRBV29-1	TRBJ2-3	.	TGCAGCGTTGAAGATCGGGGACTAGAAACAGATACGCAGTATTTT	CSVEDRGLETDTQYF
TRBD1	TRBV19	TRBJ1-2	.	TGTGCCAGTAGTATAGTGACAGGGGGCTACACCTTC	CASSIVTGGYTF
TRBD2	TRBV28	TRBJ2-7	once	TGTGCCAGCGGTGCAAATAGCGGGAGGGCCAACGAGCAGTACTTC	CASGANSGRANEQYF
.	TRBV4-3	TRBJ1-2	.	TGCGCCAGCAGCCAAGTCGACCAGGGAGGTGCTGGCTACACCTTC	CASSQVDQGGAGYTF
TRBD2	TRBV7-2	TRBJ2-1	few	TGTGCCAGCAGCTTAGCGCAATGGGAGGGGCAGTTCTTC	CASSLAQWEGQFF
TRBD2	TRBV7-2	TRBJ2-1	.	TGTGCCAGCAACTCCGGAGGGTCTAGCGGCAACAATGAGCAGTTCTTC	CASNSGGSSGNNEQFF
TRBD2	TRBV5-1	TRBJ2-1	.	TGCGCCAGCAGCCGTGGGGGAGGGCGGAGTCAGCGCGAGCAGTTCTTC	CASSRGGGRSQREQFF
.	TRBV28	TRBJ2-3	.	TGTGCCAGCAGTCCGATTGCGGCAGATACGCAGTATTTT	CASSPIAADTQYF
.	TRBV7-8	TRBJ1-1	.	TGTGCCAGCAGCCTCCGGGGAGGCACCCCTGAAGCTTTCTTT	CASSLRGGTPEAFF
.	TRBV28	TRBJ2-2	.	TGTGCCAGCTCCGAGAGGCTCCCAAACGGGGAGCTGTTTTTT	CASSERLPNGELFF
TRBD1	TRBV7-2	TRBJ1-1	.	TGTGCCAGCAGCACCTTTGGTACAGGGGTGAACACTGAAGCTTTCTTT	CASSTFGTGVNTEAFF
.	TRBV11-2	TRBJ2-2	.	TGTGCCACAACATATCCCGGGGAGCTGTTTTTT	CATTYPGELFF
.	TRBV7-9	TRBJ2-5	.	TGTGCCAGCAGCTCCCTATCAAGGGCCGGGAGTGGGGAGACCCAGTACTTC	CASSSLSRAGSGETQYF
.	TRBV29-1	TRBJ2-3	.	TGCAGCGTTGGCGCCAGGGTTGACACAGATACGCAGTATTTT	CSVGARVDTDTQYF
.	TRBV7-2	TRBJ2-1	.	TGTGCCAGCAGCTCCCGGGACTGGCTGTTCTTC	CASSSRDWLFF
.	TRBV27	TRBJ2-3	.	TGTGCCAGCAGTTTAGCGGGACCACCATTCACAGATACGCAGTATTTT	CASSLAGPPFTDTQYF
TRBD1	TRBV6-5	TRBJ2-7	few	TGTGCCAGCAGTGCCGGGACAGGAACCTACGAGCAGTACTTC	CASSAGTGTYEQYF
.	TRBV29-1	TRBJ1-1	few	TGCAGCGTTGCCGAGGGGGTAGTGACAGAAGCTTTCTTT	CSVAEGVVTEAFF
.	TRBV14	TRBJ2-7	.	TGTGCCAGCAGCCAAGACCGGCGGGCGAGCTCCTACGAGCAGTACTTC	CASSQDRRASSYEQYF
.	TRBV27	TRBJ2-5	.	TGTGCCAGCAGTTACCGGGGAGAGACCCAGTACTTC	CASSYRGETQYF
.	TRBV14	TRBJ2-7	once	TGTGCCAGCAGCCGAGAGATCCGGGGGGAGCAGTACTTC	CASSREIRGEQYF
.	TRBV19	TRBJ1-1	.	TGTGCCAGTAGTATAGCTTGGCCGAACACTGAAGCTTTCTTT	CASSIAWPNTEAFF
.	TRBV18	TRBJ1-1	.	TGTGCCAGCTCAGCCATCGCCCAGGGGAGCACTGAAGCTTTCTTT	CASSAIAQGSTEAFF
TRBD2	TRBV5-1	TRBJ2-2	.	TGCGCCAGCAGCACGACTAGCGGGAGTACCGGGGAGCTGTTTTTT	CASSTTSGSTGELFF
TRBD2	TRBV7-3	TRBJ2-2	.	TGTGCCAGTAGGACTAGCGGTTTGGTCGGGGAGCTGTTTTTT	CASRTSGLVGELFF
.	TRBV5-1	TRBJ2-7	.	TGCGCCAGCAGCTTCCCAGACACGTCCTACGAGCAGTACTTC	CASSFPDTSYEQYF
.	TRBV28	TRBJ2-7	.	TGTGCCAGCAGTTTGACGGTTGGGGCTAGGTACGAGCAGTACTTC	CASSLTVGARYEQYF
TRBD2	TRBV28	TRBJ2-7	.	TGTGCCAGCAGTTTCGGGGGGGGCTACGAGCAGTACTTC	CASSFGGGYEQYF
.	TRBV7-2	TRBJ1-4	.	TGTGCCAGCAGCTTATTATCGGTGGGAGTGGGTGAAAAACTGTTTTTT	CASSLLSVGVGEKLFF
TRBD1	TRBV6-1	TRBJ1-5	.	TGTGCCAGCAGTGCCCGGACAGGGGGGCTTAGCAATCAGCCCCAGCATTTT	CASSARTGGLSNQPQHF
.	TRBV5-4	TRBJ1-6	.	TGTGCCAGCAGCTCAGGGCCGGATAATTCACCCCTCCACTTT	CASSSGPDNSPLHF
TRBD2	TRBV2	TRBJ2-2	once	TGTGCCAGCCTCGGACTAGCGGGAGCCGGGGAGCTGTTTTTT	CASLGLAGAGELFF
TRBD2	TRBV25-1	TRBJ2-7	.	TGTGCCAGCAGTGCAGGGACTAGCGGGGTCGAGCAGTACTTC	CASSAGTSGVEQYF
.	TRBV7-9	TRBJ1-1	.	TGTGCCAGCAGCGCCTACATGAGCGCCAGGAACACTGAAGCTTTCTTT	CASSAYMSARNTEAFF
TRBD1	TRBV19	TRBJ2-7	once	TGTGCCACCAGTGTCCCCCGGGACAGGTCTCCCTACGAGCAGTACTTC	CATSVPRDRSPYEQYF
TRBD2	TRBV27	TRBJ2-3	few	TGTGCCACCTTACCGGGGACTACCAATTTAGATACGCAGTATTTT	CATLPGTTNLDTQYF
TRBD1	TRBV19	TRBJ1-2	.	TGTGCCAGCCTGACAGGGCACTATGGCTACACCTTC	CASLTGHYGYTF
TRBD1	TRBV7-2	TRBJ2-7	few	TGTGCCAGCAGCTTAGCGGCCGACAGGGGATACGAGCAGTACTTC	CASSLAADRGYEQYF
.	TRBV7-8	TRBJ1-2	.	TGTGCCAGCACCCCGGTCGGGGGCTATAGCGGGAGCTACACCTTC	CASTPVGGYSGSYTF